Listed below are T cell receptor beta chains from one sample, sequenced in a study of regulatory T cells in long-lasting Graves disease. From the multiplex PCR reads, TCRdb called clonotypes with MiXCR, one entry per CDR3 protein. The sample has 650,000 to 850,000 distinct CDR3 sequences; about 30% are singletons. The material sequenced was peripheral blood mononuclear cells (PBMCs), taken when the disease was refractory, from a patient treated with antithyroid drugs. Receptors were obtained from a female donor with Graves disease. The CDR3 runs from the conserved cysteine through the conserved F or W. A D gene is named only where the DNA matches it firmly. Clone sizes are given selectively: once, few, many, or a class where the clone is expanded.

size	D	J	V	CDR3	DNA
-	-	TRBJ2-7	TRBV11-2	CASSHPSHLATYF	TGTGCCAGCAGCCACCCCTCCCACCTAGCGACCTACTTC
-	-	TRBJ2-3	TRBV12-5	CASGHSGEPDTQYF	TGTGCTAGTGGTCACTCGGGGGAACCAGATACGCAGTATTTT
-	-	TRBJ2-1	TRBV10-1	CASSDPAGHQVGDNEQFF	TGCGCCAGCAGTGATCCAGCGGGACACCAAGTGGGGGACAATGAGCAGTTCTTC
-	-	TRBJ1-1	TRBV18	CASSSTGRMNTEAFF	TGTGCCAGCTCATCCACGGGACGGATGAACACTGAAGCTTTCTTT
few	TRBD2	TRBJ2-5	TRBV3-1	CASSIRLAAQETQYF	TGTGCCAGCAGCATCCGACTAGCGGCACAAGAGACCCAGTACTTC
few	TRBD1	TRBJ1-1	TRBV30	CAWKTGAEDTEAFF	TGTGCCTGGAAAACAGGGGCGGAGGACACTGAAGCTTTCTTT
-	-	TRBJ2-5	TRBV5-1	CASSVQQETQYF	TGCGCCAGCAGCGTACAGCAAGAGACCCAGTACTTC
many	TRBD2	TRBJ2-7	TRBV2	CASSEGRIAGHYEQYF	TGTGCCAGCAGTGAAGGTCGGATAGCGGGGCACTACGAGCAGTACTTC
-	-	TRBJ1-5	TRBV2	CASSDVSWRFETGHNQPQHF	TGTGCCAGCAGTGATGTCTCGTGGAGATTCGAGACAGGCCACAATCAGCCCCAGCATTTT
-	TRBD2	TRBJ2-7	TRBV7-9	CASSHTPGLAINEQYF	TGTGCCAGCAGCCATACGCCGGGACTAGCGATTAACGAGCAGTACTTC
few	-	TRBJ1-1	TRBV30	CAWSVWGTEAFF	TGTGCCTGGAGTGTATGGGGCACTGAAGCTTTCTTT
-	-	TRBJ1-1	TRBV30	CAQGRMNTEAFF	TGTGCTCAAGGACGGATGAACACTGAAGCTTTCTTT
-	TRBD1	TRBJ1-1	TRBV3-1	CASSQKTGYGNTEAFF	TGTGCCAGCAGCCAAAAGACAGGGTATGGGAACACTGAAGCTTTCTTT